The 9 T cell receptor beta chains listed next were all sequenced from one sample in a study of blood T cells in healthy people across ages. A second about 7 to 12 cycle PCR used barcoded and J-beta primers. TCRdb passed the 5' RACE reads through MiXCR, listing each CDR3 protein once. The data contain about 640,000 distinct CDR3 sequences, about 53% of them seen just once; the ten biggest clones take up about two fifths. The source material was blood. The source of these receptors is a man in his 60s in good health.

This clonotype was seen a handful of times. The DNA for the CDR3 is TGCAGCGCCCCCCTGTTCCCAGGGAACACTGAAGCTTTCTTT. Translating gives CSAPLFPGNTEAFF. The rearrangement uses TRBV29-1 and TRBJ1-1; the D is unclear. CDR1 SQVTM and CDR2 ANQGSEA come from the germline V gene. V lost 7 bases to trimming and J lost 1 base, with 16 bases between them. There are 14 residues in the CDR3.

The chain employs TRBV5-4 and TRBJ2-3; D might be TRBD1 or TRBD2, each matching 6 bases. The germline gives CDR1 SGHNT, CDR2 YYREEE (reference sequence). The V gene lost 5 bases and the J gene lost 0 bases, with 13 bases spanning the gap. The CDR3 totals 15 residues. The CDR3 DNA sequence: TGTGCCAGCAGTATGGGGGGCCCTAGCACAGATACGCAGTATTTT. Translation gives CASSMGGPSTDTQYF.

This sequence joins TRBV7-9 and TRBJ1-6, with a weak D call TRBD1 (6 bases). CDR1 SEHNR and CDR2 FQNEAQ come from the germline V gene (reference sequence). This CDR3 has 18 residues. V lost 4 bases and J lost 0, with 16 bases in between. DNA of the CDR3: TGTGCCAGCAGCTCCTCCGGGACACCGAGCTCCTATAATTCACCCCTCCACTTT. Protein product: CASSSSGTPSSYNSPLHF.

The V and J genes are TRBV3-1 and TRBJ2-1, with 11 positions matching TRBD2. V lost 0 bases to trimming and J lost 7 bases; unmatched junction nucleotides: 5. The CDR3 is made up of 16 amino acids. CDR1 LGHDT and CDR2 YNNKEL come from the germline V gene (reference sequence). The CDR3 is CASSQDGTSGFNEQFF. In DNA form, the CDR3 reads TGTGCCAGCAGCCAAGACGGGACTAGCGGTTTTAATGAGCAGTTCTTC.

This clonotype was observed a handful of times. The rearrangement links TRBV7-2 to TRBJ2-5; TRBD1 agrees at 8 bases. V was clipped by 1 base and J by 3 bases; unmatched bases: 7. Germline CDR1 SGHTA, CDR2 FQGNSA. The CDR3 length is 16 residues. The CDR3 loop reads CASSLGQGPGEETQYF. The DNA for the CDR3 is TGTGCCAGCAGCTTAGGACAGGGGCCGGGAGAAGAGACCCAGTACTTC. The whole variable domain, remainder taken from reference TRBV7-2 and TRBJ2-5, is GAGVSQSPSNKVTEKGKDVELRCDPISGHTALYWYRQSLGQGLEFLIYFQGNSAPDKSGLPSDRFSAERTGGSVSTLTIQRTQQEDSAVYLCASSLGQGPGEETQYFGPGTRLLVL.

The V call is TRBV6-2 or TRBV6-3, the J call TRBJ1-2; TRBD1 is a possible D gene (5 bases). The CDR3 sequence is 12 residues long. The germline gives CDR1 MNHEY, CDR2 SVGEGT. Trimming took off 1 base at V and 7 bases at J, with 7 bases between the two ends. The CDR3 here is CASSYWGSGYTF. The CDR3 region has the DNA TGTGCCAGCAGTTACTGGGGGAGTGGCTACACCTTC.

This clonotype was counted a few times. This sequence joins TRBV20-1 and TRBJ2-1; D is tentatively TRBD1 or TRBD2 (6 bases each). Germline V gene data show CDR1 as DFQATT and CDR2 as SNEGSKA (reference sequence). Trimming removed 6 bases from V and 6 bases from J, with 21 bases in between. The CDR3 sequence is 15 residues long. The CDR3: CSATSTGGEGNEQFF. Here the CDR3 DNA reads TGCAGTGCCACTTCCACCGGGGGCGAGGGCAATGAGCAGTTCTTC.

The V call is TRBV20-1, the J call TRBJ2-5, with 7 bases identical to TRBD1. Germline-derived CDR1 and CDR2 are DFQATT and SNEGSKA (reference sequence). The V and J ends lost 6 bases and 1 base, in that order; junction bases with no gene match: 8. This CDR3 region has 14 residues. The CDR3 coding sequence is TGCAGTGCCCAATACAGGGGCCCCCAAGAGACCCAGTACTTC. As protein: CSAQYRGPQETQYF.

The gene calls are TRBV15 and TRBJ1-4; maybe TRBD1 (5 bases). The CDR3 is 16 residues long. Germline V gene sequence: CDR1 LNHNV, CDR2 YYDKDF (reference sequence). Trimming took 0 bases from V and 7 from J, leaving 15 bases between them. CDR3 loop: CATSRDWSGTVEKLFF. The CDR3 nucleotides are TGTGCCACCAGCAGAGATTGGTCGGGGACCGTTGAAAAACTGTTTTTT.